One sample yielded the 24 T cell receptor beta chains listed below, sequenced in a study of response to subunit inactivated influenza vaccine. TCRdb used MiXCR to reprocess the RT-PCR reads, holding one entry per CDR3 protein. Among 530,000 or so distinct CDR3 sequences, 25% were seen once, and the ten largest hold under 2.5%. The sample in question was CD4+ T cells sorted from PBMCs, obtained more than 4 days after vaccination. These receptors were obtained from a man aged 50-59 years who received an inactivated influenza vaccine.

This clonotype was seen a few times. The chain couples TRBV7-2 to TRBJ2-1; 15 positions match TRBD2. Per the germline V gene, CDR1 is SGHTA and CDR2 is FQGNSA. This CDR3 region has 15 residues. Germline trimming cut 4 bases from V and 10 bases from J; bases unmatched to any gene: 5. CDR3 loop: CASSSGLAGGGEQFF. The CDR3 nucleotides read TGTGCCAGCAGCTCGGGACTAGCGGGAGGAGGAGAGCAGTTCTTC.

The sample holds a few counts of this clonotype. CDR3 residues: CSARGGSSQETQYF. The CDR3 DNA reads TGCAGTGCTAGGGGCGGGAGTAGCCAAGAGACCCAGTACTTC. V and J are TRBV20-1 and TRBJ2-5; 7 bases match TRBD2. The V gene end was trimmed by 3 bases and the J gene end by 1 base; junction bases not matched to a gene: 5. CDR3 size: 14 residues. CDR1 DFQATT and CDR2 SNEGSKA come from the germline V gene (reference sequence).

In this sample, this clonotype turned up a few times. V gene TRBV6-5 combines with J gene TRBJ2-5; no firm D call. With 2 bases removed from V and 6 bases from J, the gap between germline ends came to 16 bases. Germline CDR1 and CDR2: MNHEY and SVGAGI. This CDR3 region has 15 residues. The CDR3 protein is CASSYSTQGPKTQYF. In nucleotides, the CDR3 is TGTGCCAGCAGTTACAGCACGCAAGGTCCGAAGACCCAGTACTTC.

This chain links TRBV5-1 with TRBJ2-3; tentatively, D is TRBD2 (6 bases). CDR1 and CDR2 (germline): SGHRS, YFSETQ. The CDR3 spans 14 residues. V lost 4 bases and J lost 1, with 10 bases in between. DNA for the CDR3: TGCGCCAGCAGCGGGCGGGGAGGCACAGATACGCAGTATTTT. This gives the protein CASSGRGGTDTQYF.

This clonotype has just a few counts. V gene TRBV7-2 combines with J gene TRBJ2-2; 10 bases match TRBD1. Germline V CDR1 and CDR2: SGHTA, FQGNSA. The CDR3 covers 16 residues. With V trimmed by 6 bases and J by 6 bases, 10 bases remained unmatched. The CDR3 sequence is CASSPRQGAFAGELFF. The CDR3 region has the DNA TGTGCCAGCAGTCCCCGACAGGGGGCGTTCGCCGGGGAGCTGTTTTTT.

The chain carries TRBV6-1 and TRBJ2-5; 8 nucleotides align to TRBD1. This CDR3 contains 15 residues. Germline values: CDR1 MNHNS, CDR2 SASEGT. V lost 4 bases to trimming and J lost 4 bases; unmatched junction nucleotides: 8. The CDR3 here is CASSASRGRVETQYF. DNA for the CDR3: TGTGCCAGCAGTGCCTCCAGGGGGCGCGTAGAGACCCAGTACTTC.

The chain is built from TRBV4-2 and TRBJ1-5; D uncertain. Per germline, CDR1 LGHNA and CDR2 YNFKEQ. V gave up 1 base and J gave up 4 bases, with 14 bases separating them. The length of the CDR3 is 16 residues. CDR3 nucleotides: TGTGCCAGCAGCCAAGGGGAGAACTTCGGGAATCAGCCCCAGCATTTT. Protein product: CASSQGENFGNQPQHF.

CDR3 bases: TGTGCCAGCACCGGACTAGCGGAGGATGAGCAGTTCTTC. Translated, it gives CASTGLAEDEQFF. The chain employs TRBV6-2 or TRBV6-3 and TRBJ2-1, with 10 bases that match TRBD2. In germline, CDR1 is MNHEY, CDR2 SVGEGT. The V and J ends lost 7 bases and 8 bases, in that order; junction bases with no gene match: 5. The CDR3 has 13 residues.

The chain is built from TRBV7-9 and TRBJ2-4; perhaps TRBD1 as D (6 bases). The CDR3 is 14 residues long. V shed 4 bases and J shed 8 bases, with 15 bases lying between them. Germline CDR1 reads SEHNR; CDR2 reads FQNEAQ (reference sequence). The CDR3 nucleotides are TGTGCCAGCAGCTCGGACAGAGGCTGGGACATTCAGTACTTC. Translated: CASSSDRGWDIQYF.

By its share, this clonotype is medium-sized. The V gene is TRBV24-1, the J gene TRBJ2-1; 7 positions agree with TRBD1. Germline trimming cut 5 bases from V and 7 bases from J; bases unmatched to any gene: 10. The CDR3 extends over 15 amino acids. Germline V gene sequence: CDR1 KGHDR, CDR2 SFDVKD. The DNA for the CDR3 is TGTGCCACCAGTGGGTACAGGGGAGTCCAAAATGAGCAGTTCTTC. It is translated as CATSGYRGVQNEQFF.

The gene calls are TRBV6-2 or TRBV6-3 and TRBJ2-1; 8 nucleotides align to TRBD2. The CDR3 has 14 residues. Germline values: CDR1 MNHEY, CDR2 SVGEGT. The CDR3 coding sequence is TGTGCGAGCGGGGGCCAAAGCTCCTACAATGAGCAGTTCTTC. Amino acids: CASGGQSSYNEQFF.

The CDR3 nucleotides read TGTGCCAGCCGGACAGGACCAGGCACAGATACGCAGTATTTT. Amino acid sequence: CASRTGPGTDTQYF. The V gene is TRBV12-3 or TRBV12-4, the J gene TRBJ2-3; 7 nucleotides line up with TRBD1. Trimming at V came to 8 bases and at J to 1 base, leaving 6 bases not matched to a gene. CDR3 length: 14 amino acids.

This clonotype was observed a handful of times. The chain recombines TRBV12-3 or TRBV12-4 with TRBJ2-7; D is ambiguous. The CDR3 loop spans 14 amino acids. Trimming shortened V by 2 bases and J by 6 bases, and 14 bases separated the two germline ends. CDR3 residues: CASSLRAGPGEQYF. The CDR3 nucleotides are TGTGCCAGCAGTTTAAGAGCAGGTCCGGGCGAGCAGTACTTC.

The chain carries TRBV11-2 and TRBJ2-7; 10 bases match TRBD1. The CDR3 sequence is 15 residues long. Germline V gives CDR1 SGHAT, CDR2 FQNNGV. The V gene end was trimmed by 3 bases and the J gene end by 4 bases; junction bases not matched to a gene: 6. In nucleotides, the CDR3 is TGTGCCAGCAGCTTGGGACAGGGGAGAGAATACGAGCAGTACTTC. Amino acid sequence: CASSLGQGREYEQYF. Together with reference TRBV11-2 and TRBJ2-7, the CDR3 gives the full variable domain: EAGVAQSPRYKIIEKRQSVAFWCNPISGHATLYWYQQILGQGPKLLIQFQNNGVVDDSQLPKDRFSAERLKGVDSTLKIQPAKLEDSAVYLCASSLGQGREYEQYFGPGTRLTVT.

The gene calls are TRBV12-3 or TRBV12-4 and TRBJ2-7, with a weak D call TRBD2 (5 bases). Trimming took off 6 bases at V and 5 bases at J, with 20 bases between the two ends. The CDR3 extends over 15 amino acids. The CDR3 is CASRPRGGSWNEQYF. CDR3 bases: TGTGCCAGCAGACCACGAGGTGGGAGTTGGAACGAGCAGTACTTC.

This clonotype was counted between two and nine times. The chain uses TRBV7-2 and TRBJ1-4, with 9 bases identical to TRBD1. This CDR3 is 15 amino acids long. The germline gives CDR1 SGHTA, CDR2 FQGNSA. The ends lost 4 bases at V and 3 bases at J; junction bases unmatched: 3. This CDR3 reads CASSWTGVPNEKLFF. CDR3 DNA: TGTGCCAGCAGCTGGACAGGGGTACCTAATGAAAAACTGTTTTTT.

The chain uses TRBV3-1 and TRBJ2-7, with TRBD2 identical over 7 bases. V lost 2 bases to trimming and J lost 1 base; unmatched junction nucleotides: 8. Germline V CDR1 and CDR2: LGHDT, YNNKEL (reference sequence). The CDR3 is 16 amino acids. Here the CDR3 DNA reads TGTGCCAGCAGCCAACTTTTTAGCGGGCATTCCTACGAGCAGTACTTC. As protein: CASSQLFSGHSYEQYF.

Ten or more counts support this clonotype. The chain employs TRBV20-1 and TRBJ1-2; 7 bases fit TRBD1. CDR3 length: 13 amino acids. Germline V lookup: CDR1 DFQATT, CDR2 SNEGSKA (reference sequence). J gave up 5 bases and V 3 bases, and 6 bases lay outside the gene matches. The DNA of the CDR3 is TGCAGTGCTAGGACAGGGATTCAATATGGCTACACCTTC. Protein: CSARTGIQYGYTF.

The chain uses TRBV5-1 and TRBJ2-5; 8 bases align to TRBD2. The CDR3 length is 13 residues. V lost 7 bases and J lost 2; bases outside the gene matches: 4. From germline, CDR1 is SGHRS and CDR2 YFSETQ. The CDR3 region has the DNA TGCGCCAGCGCCACTAGCGGACAAGAGACCCAGTACTTC. Translated, it gives CASATSGQETQYF.

This chain links TRBV10-3 with TRBJ1-1; a weak D match, TRBD1 (6 bases). Germline V lookup: CDR1 ENHRY, CDR2 SYGVKD. The germline V and J ends were trimmed by 7 bases and 4 bases, with 16 bases remaining between them. This CDR3 has 14 residues. CDR3 sequence: CAITGRRGGTEAFF. CDR3 DNA sequence: TGTGCCATCACCGGTCGGCGAGGGGGCACTGAAGCTTTCTTT.

The chain carries TRBV7-9 and TRBJ2-1; 7 bases line up with TRBD2. The V segment lost 5 bases and the J segment 3 bases; nucleotides outside the gene matches: 13. The CDR3 sequence is 17 residues long. The V gene's germline CDR1 is SEHNR and CDR2 FQNEAQ (reference sequence). CDR3 residues: CASSRGEAGRSYNEQFF. The CDR3, as DNA: TGTGCCAGCAGCCGGGGTGAAGCGGGGAGAAGCTACAATGAGCAGTTCTTC. The full variable domain, with the rest looked up from reference TRBV7-9 and TRBJ2-1, is DTGVSQNPRHKITKRGQNVTFRCDPISEHNRLYWYRQTLGQGPEFLTYFQNEAQLEKSRLLSDRFSAERPKGSFSTLEIQRTEQGDSAMYLCASSRGEAGRSYNEQFFGPGTRLTVL.

This clonotype turned up a few times. This rearrangement joins TRBV2 to TRBJ2-3; TRBD2 matches 11 bases. The CDR3 contains 16 residues. Germline values: CDR1 SNHLY, CDR2 FYNNEI. The V segment lost 6 bases and the J segment 3 bases; nucleotides outside the gene matches: 8. CDR3 amino acids: CASSPLGLAGTDTQYF. CDR3 sequence (DNA): TGTGCCAGCAGCCCCCTAGGACTAGCGGGTACAGATACGCAGTATTTT.

This clonotype was seen a handful of times. This chain uses TRBV5-1 with TRBJ2-7; D possibly matches TRBD1 or TRBD2 (5 bases each). This CDR3 is built from 16 residues. Per the germline V gene, CDR1 is SGHRS and CDR2 is YFSETQ. V dropped 8 bases and J dropped 0 bases, with 21 bases sitting between them. The CDR3 DNA sequence: TGCGCCAGTCGGAGAAGGTGGTGGGGGATCTCCTACGAGCAGTACTTC. Translating gives CASRRRWWGISYEQYF.

V and J are TRBV9 and TRBJ2-5; TRBD2 aligns across 9 bases. After removal of 2 bases from V and 5 bases from J, the junction contained 7 bases not matched to a gene. The V gene's germline CDR1 is SGDLS and CDR2 YYNGEE. The CDR3 is 15 residues long. The DNA of the CDR3 is TGTGCCAGCAGCGTCGTAGGTAGCGGGAGTGAGACCCAGTACTTC. Translated: CASSVVGSGSETQYF.